This T cell receptor beta chain came from a study of graft-versus-host responses after intestinal transplantation. CDR3 length: 15 residues. The V gene's germline CDR1 is SEHNR and CDR2 FQNEAQ (reference sequence). V shed 4 bases and J shed 3 bases, with 14 bases lying between them. As concerns this clone: Its matching antigen is unknown.

Study findings and constraints: After transplant, early declines in HvG clones were associated with peak levels of circulating GvH clones. Allografts of one patient group, those with graft-donor T cell macrochimerism, had high graft-versus-host to host-versus-graft clonal ratios.

Some clones are missing from TCRdb's copy, which holds only in-frame ones; the method was immunoSEQ multiplex PCR. The repertoire holds about 110,000 clones, with approximately 86% as singletons. The starting material was unstimulated CD4+ T cells sorted from spleen or lymph node cells, obtained before transplant. The origin of this receptor is a human donor who was the organ donor for an intestinal transplant. The J gene is TRBJ2-3, the V gene TRBV7-9; the D gene is possibly TRBD1 (6 bases). The CDR3 is CASSSQQGSTDTQYF. The CDR3 region has the DNA TGTGCCAGCAGCTCACAACAGGGTAGTACAGATACGCAGTATTTT. The variable domain in full, completed from reference TRBV7-9 and TRBJ2-3, reads DTGVSQNPRHKITKRGQNVTFRCDPISEHNRLYWYRQTLGQGPEFLTYFQNEAQLEKSRLLSDRFSAERPKGSFSTLEIQRTEQGDSAMYLCASSSQQGSTDTQYFGPGTRLTVL.